This entry describes one T cell receptor (beta chain). What it binds is unknown. This sample was included in a study of cytomegalovirus exposure and HLA in healthy donors. Study observations and caveats: Cytomegalovirus association was assigned to approximately 160 TCR beta chains. CMV antigen specificity was confirmed in vitro for a few CMV-associated chains. According to a subsequent analysis, TCR clusters from the first cohort were inclined to appear together in the 120 validation repertoires.

Profiling relied on immunoSEQ multiplex PCR, and the TCRdb table lists in-frame clones only, not all of them. This table has fewer than 150,000 clones, approximately 86% appearing once. The donors were members of the validation cohort, which comprised 120 subjects and was separate from the first cohort of around 700 subjects. Input material: PBMCs. The TCR was taken from a man between 18 and 35 years old in good health and CMV-seropositive.

In DNA form, the CDR3 reads TGTGCCAGCAGTTTTCTCGGACTAGCGGGCACTTACGAGCAGTACTTC. Translated: CASSFLGLAGTYEQYF. This sequence joins TRBV7-9 and TRBJ2-7, with 11 bases identical to TRBD2. The CDR3 has 16 residues. V lost 6 bases and J lost 4; bases outside the gene matches: 11. CDR1 and CDR2 from the germline V gene are SEHNR and FQNEAQ (reference sequence).